This T cell receptor beta chain appears in the sequencing data of a study of breast tumors, draining lymph nodes, adjacent tissues. The CDR3 is 13 amino acids. Germline V gives CDR1 SEHNR, CDR2 FQNEAQ (reference sequence). The V and J ends lost 6 bases and 3 bases, in that order; junction bases with no gene match: 4. Study-wide points: The lymph node origin of tumor T cells was framed as consistent with a hypothesis, not demonstrated. Tumor repertoires ranked between lymph nodes and nontumor tissue in diversity, with V and J gene preferences. The data were judged consistent with most tumor T cells coming from lymph node and expanding in tumor.

TCRdb itself ran the multiplex PCR reads through MiXCR, one entry per CDR3 protein. Here the sample spans tens of thousands of distinct CDR3 sequences, around three fifths being singletons. Concerning this clonotype: Its antigen remains unidentified.

This sequence was found in a female donor with breast cancer. Some clones in this sample may be carry-over from other donors' samples. Sequenced material: breast tumor tissue. The rearrangement uses TRBV7-9 and TRBJ2-5, with 7 bases identical to TRBD1. The CDR3 DNA sequence: TGTGCCAGCAGTGCTGACAGGGAAGAGACCCAGTACTTC. As protein: CASSADREETQYF.